This T cell receptor (beta chain) was captured in a study of blood T cell repertoires in COVID-19. About the research overall: The study drew acute and convalescent COVID-19 samples from the United States, Italy and Spain. Sample material is recorded as cDNA or gDNA derived from T cells, B-cell-depleted T cells, or PBMCs.

Cohort 3 donors counted as recovered after two negative PCRs, clearance, or resolved symptoms. Trimming stripped 1 base from V and 6 bases from J, with 15 bases between. CDR3 length: 15 residues. CDR1 SGHAT and CDR2 FQNNGV come from the germline V gene. As originally analysed: Amplifying reference gene primers gave estimates of nucleated cell counts. Measured with immunoSEQ multiplex PCR; TCRdb has only the in-frame clones, and not every one. For V, J and clone size, that table is used; D and trimming come from the DNA. The table shows a few hundred thousand clones, with 83% occurring only once. The rearrangement uses TRBV11-2 and TRBJ1-1, with no clear D. The material sequenced was PBMCs or T cells enriched from blood (not recorded which). This clonotype was sampled from a woman aged 50 to 60 who had recovered from COVID-19. The CDR3 DNA reads TGTGCCAGCAGCTTAGTTGGAGGTTCGGGGTCTGAAGCTTTCTTT. This encodes CASSLVGGSGSEAFF.